Below, 28 T cell receptor beta chains from the same sample are listed, as sequenced in a study of blood T cell repertoires in COVID-19. The protocol was immunoSEQ multiplex PCR, while the TCRdb copy is restricted to in-frame clones and leaves out a portion. The sample lists hundreds of thousands of clones; approximately 87% were seen once. The specimen sequenced was peripheral blood. These receptors were taken from a woman aged 55-69 years with COVID-19, enrolled during active disease.

The chain couples TRBV5-4 to TRBJ1-2, with D maybe TRBD1 (5 bases). Germline-derived CDR1 and CDR2 are SGHNT and YYREEE (reference sequence). There are 13 residues in the CDR3. V lost 4 bases and J 8 bases, leaving 15 bases between the germline ends. The DNA of the CDR3 is TGTGCCAGCAGCGGCCGCAGGGCGGAGGGCTACACCTTC. Encoded protein: CASSGRRAEGYTF.

The chain uses TRBV10-1 and TRBJ1-1; unclear D gene. The germline V gene has CDR1 WNHNN and CDR2 SYGVQD (reference sequence). V was pared by 3 bases and J by 0 bases, with 11 bases between. The CDR3 extends over 15 amino acids. CDR3 sequence: CASSDSLGLNTEAFF. CDR3 bases: TGCGCCAGCAGTGACAGTCTTGGCTTGAACACTGAAGCTTTCTTT.

The rearrangement links TRBV15 to TRBJ2-1, with D perhaps matching TRBD2 (6 bases). V was cut by 0 bases and J by 5 bases, with 14 bases left in between. The CDR3 has 16 residues. CDR1 and CDR2 from the germline V gene are LNHNV and YYDKDF (reference sequence). For the CDR3, the DNA is TGTGCCACCAGCAGAGATCATGCGGGGCCAAACAATGAGCAGTTCTTC. Translated: CATSRDHAGPNNEQFF. Combining the CDR3 with reference TRBV15 and TRBJ2-1 gives the whole variable domain DAMVIQNPRYQVTQFGKPVTLSCSQTLNHNVMYWYQQKSSQAPKLLFHYYDKDFNNEADTPDNFQSRRPNTSFCFLDIRSPGLGDTAMYLCATSRDHAGPNNEQFFGPGTRLTVL.

This sequence joins TRBV27 and TRBJ1-3; D remains unclear. Trimming left V 3 bases short and J 5 bases short, with 8 bases between. The CDR3 extends over 13 amino acids. Germline V gene data show CDR1 as MNHEY and CDR2 as SMNVEV (reference sequence). This CDR3 is CASSLGERNTIYF. The CDR3 bases are TGTGCCAGCAGTTTGGGAGAGCGAAACACCATATATTTT.

This clone was recorded only once. This chain links TRBV19 with TRBJ1-1, with TRBD1 as a possible D gene (5 bases). In germline, CDR1 is LNHDA, CDR2 SQIVND (reference sequence). V was pared by 8 bases and J by 4 bases, with 17 bases between. This CDR3 is built from 14 residues. The CDR3 sequence is CASESGGWGTEAFF. In DNA form, the CDR3 reads TGTGCCAGTGAGTCGGGGGGATGGGGCACTGAAGCTTTCTTT. The whole variable domain, remainder taken from reference TRBV19 and TRBJ1-1, is DGGITQSPKYLFRKEGQNVTLSCEQNLNHDAMYWYRQDPGQGLRLIYYSQIVNDFQKGDIAEGYSVSREKKESFPLTVTSAQKNPTAFYLCASESGGWGTEAFFGQGTRLTVV.

The chain has TRBV3-1 (or the pseudogene TRBV3-2) and TRBJ1-1; 8 nucleotides line up with TRBD1. Germline trimming cut 4 bases from V and 7 bases from J; bases unmatched to any gene: 26. The CDR3 covers 20 residues. CDR1 is LGHDT, CDR2 YNNKEL, per germline (reference sequence). The DNA of the CDR3 is TGTGCCAGCAGCCGATCAATTGCCCGGACAGGGAAAGTGAGGTCCCATGAAGCTTTCTTT. It specifies CASSRSIARTGKVRSHEAFF.

This clone was observed a few times. J is TRBJ1-5 and V is TRBV19; TRBD1 might be the D (6 bases). Germline CDR1 reads LNHDA; CDR2 reads SQIVND (reference sequence). The CDR3 consists of 14 residues. The V and J ends lost 5 bases and 3 bases respectively, with 11 bases between them. CDR3 in DNA: TGTGCCAGTAGTCCGGACAGAAACAATCAGCCCCAGCATTTT. Encoded protein: CASSPDRNNQPQHF.

V is TRBV5-1 and J is TRBJ2-2; no clear D gene. Trimming removed 0 bases from V and 2 bases from J, with 8 bases in between. Looked up from germline, CDR1 is SGHRS and CDR2 is YFSETQ. CDR3 size: 15 residues. The CDR3 spells CASSLAQTNTGELFF. Here the CDR3 DNA reads TGCGCCAGCAGCTTGGCTCAGACAAACACCGGGGAGCTGTTTTTT.

This clone has a single count. The chain uses TRBV6-5 and TRBJ1-3; D may be TRBD1 (5 bases). V was trimmed by 2 bases and J by 3 bases, leaving 11 bases between them. The CDR3 is made up of 15 amino acids. Looked up from germline, CDR1 is MNHEY and CDR2 is SVGAGI. The CDR3: CASSYRGTFGNTIYF. CDR3 nucleotide sequence: TGTGCCAGCAGTTACCGCGGGACGTTTGGAAACACCATATATTTT.

This chain connects TRBV19 to TRBJ1-1, with D perhaps TRBD1 (5 bases). The CDR3 covers 13 residues. Germline values: CDR1 LNHDA, CDR2 SQIVND (reference sequence). The ends were cut back, 7 bases at V and 2 bases at J, with 11 bases in the middle. In DNA, the CDR3 is TGTGCCAGTAACGCAGGGTTAAACACTGAAGCTTTCTTT. Encoded protein: CASNAGLNTEAFF.

V and J are TRBV9 and TRBJ1-2, with D tentatively TRBD1 (5 bases). The CDR3 covers 14 residues. V lost 4 bases to trimming and J lost 7 bases, with 17 bases between them. Germline CDR1 is SGDLS and CDR2 is YYNGEE. Here the CDR3 reads CASSRDPGRGGYTF. CDR3 coding DNA: TGTGCCAGCAGCCGCGACCCAGGGAGGGGTGGCTACACCTTC.

This clone was recorded only once. In DNA, the CDR3 is TGCGCCAGCAGCCTTGGGACAGGCGATGAGGGCCTCTACGAGCAGTACTTC. Amino acids: CASSLGTGDEGLYEQYF. The gene calls are TRBV5-1 and TRBJ2-7; TRBD1 agrees at 8 bases. CDR1 and CDR2 (germline): SGHRS, YFSETQ. V gave up 4 bases and J gave up 3 bases; unmatched junction bases: 15. The CDR3 runs 17 residues.

V usage is TRBV25-1 and J usage is TRBJ1-2; D is ambiguous. Germline CDR1 and CDR2: MGHDK and SYGVNS. The CDR3 is made up of 15 amino acids. Trimming left V 6 bases short and J 3 bases short, with 17 bases between. CDR3 DNA: TGTGCCAGCAGACCCCGGGAGGGTTTGGACTATGGCTACACCTTC. Translated: CASRPREGLDYGYTF.

This clone was seen a single time. This chain uses TRBV11-2 with TRBJ1-1; 7 nucleotides agree with TRBD1. V dropped 5 bases and J dropped 6; count of bases not matched to a gene: 12. The CDR3 loop spans 15 amino acids. CDR1 and CDR2 (germline): SGHAT, FQNNGV. The CDR3 DNA follows: TGTGCCAGCAGCGAATGGGACAGACGGGGCCCTGAAGCTTTCTTT. The encoded protein is CASSEWDRRGPEAFF.

The chain employs TRBV7-2 and TRBJ2-3; the match to TRBD2 covers 9 bases. The junction had 8 bases not matched to a gene; V was cut back by 4 bases and J by 3 bases. The CDR3 runs 16 residues. CDR1 and CDR2 from the germline V gene are SGHTA and FQGNSA. CDR3 sequence: CASSSQRGARTDTQYF. The CDR3 nucleotides read TGTGCCAGCAGCTCCCAGCGGGGGGCAAGGACAGATACGCAGTATTTT.

The gene calls are TRBV2 and TRBJ1-4, with D unclear. The CDR3 loop spans 13 amino acids. Germline CDR1 SNHLY, CDR2 FYNNEI. Trimming took 7 bases from V and 8 from J, leaving 14 bases between them. CDR3 residues: CASTGVRREKLFF. The CDR3 DNA follows: TGTGCCAGCACGGGAGTCAGGAGAGAAAAACTGTTTTTT.

This clone was observed a single time. This chain uses TRBV5-1 with TRBJ2-2; D call uncertain. CDR3 length equals 15 residues. Trimming took 0 bases from V and 6 from J, leaving 12 bases between them. Looked up from germline, CDR1 is SGHRS and CDR2 is YFSETQ. DNA for the CDR3: TGCGCCAGCAGCTTGGGGATCAGGAATCCCGGGGAGCTGTTTTTT. It is translated as CASSLGIRNPGELFF.

This clone has a single count. V usage is TRBV5-4 and J usage is TRBJ1-4, with 7 bases lining up with TRBD1. J was trimmed by 6 bases and V by 4 bases; bases with no gene match: 6. The CDR3 covers 14 residues. Germline V gene sequence: CDR1 SGHNT, CDR2 YYREEE (reference sequence). The CDR3 coding sequence is TGTGCCAGCAGCCGTACAGGGGTGGATGAAAAACTGTTTTTT. Its translation: CASSRTGVDEKLFF.

The J gene is TRBJ2-2, the V gene TRBV9; 7 bases are a match to TRBD1. This CDR3 has 17 amino acids. Losses at the gene ends were 4 bases for V and 1 base for J; bases not matched to a gene: 10. CDR1 and CDR2 (germline): SGDLS, YYNGEE. The CDR3 bases are TGTGCCAGCAGCCCCCGGGACAGATCATTGAACACCGGGGAGCTGTTTTTT. It codes for CASSPRDRSLNTGELFF.

This clone was recorded only once. V gene TRBV29-1 combines with J gene TRBJ1-1; D gene unclear. V gave up 3 bases and J gave up 0 bases, with 5 bases separating them. CDR3 length: 12 residues. CDR1 and CDR2 from the germline V gene are SQVTM and ANQGSEA. In DNA form, the CDR3 reads TGCAGCGTTGAGCGATTGAACACTGAAGCTTTCTTT. It codes for CSVERLNTEAFF.

This clone was seen once. Here the CDR3 DNA reads TGCGCCAGCAGCCAAGGTGCGCTAGCGGGGGGTTCAGATACGCAGTATTTT. Translating it yields CASSQGALAGGSDTQYF. This chain links TRBV4-1 with TRBJ2-3, with 11 bases matching TRBD2. This CDR3 spans 17 amino acids. Germline V CDR1 and CDR2: MGHRA, YSYEKL. V lost 1 base and J lost 4; bases outside the gene matches: 7.

This rearrangement joins TRBV5-1 to TRBJ2-7; 9 nucleotides align to TRBD1. The V gene end was trimmed by 3 bases and the J gene end by 2 bases; junction bases not matched to a gene: 0. Germline loops: CDR1 SGHRS, CDR2 YFSETQ. The CDR3 has 13 amino acids. CDR3 sequence: CASSWTGAYEQYF. DNA of the CDR3: TGCGCCAGCAGCTGGACAGGGGCCTACGAGCAGTACTTC.

The chain uses TRBV19 and TRBJ2-1; D is uncertain. This CDR3 comprises 14 residues. Trimming took 5 bases from V and 7 from J, leaving 15 bases between them. CDR1 LNHDA and CDR2 SQIVND come from the germline V gene (reference sequence). The CDR3 DNA follows: TGTGCCAGTAGTCCCTCGGGTAGAAGGAATGAGCAGTTCTTC. It encodes CASSPSGRRNEQFF.

V and J are TRBV5-6 and TRBJ1-3; D unresolved. This CDR3 region has 18 residues. V shed 1 base and J shed 0 bases, with 17 bases lying between them. Germline values: CDR1 SGHDT, CDR2 YYEEEE. CDR3 amino acids: CASSLFEQVELSGNTIYF. In DNA, the CDR3 is TGTGCCAGCAGCTTGTTTGAGCAGGTAGAGCTCTCTGGAAACACCATATATTTT.

The sample holds one count of this clone. V is TRBV3-1 (or the pseudogene TRBV3-2) and J is TRBJ2-3; TRBD2 matches at 9 bases. The CDR3 covers 16 residues. V lost 2 bases, J lost 3 bases, and 6 bases stayed unmatched. Germline lookup yields CDR1 LGHDT and CDR2 YNNKEL (reference sequence). The CDR3 sequence is CASSQPSGDPTDTQYF. Here the CDR3 DNA reads TGTGCCAGCAGCCAACCTAGCGGGGATCCTACAGATACGCAGTATTTT.

The CDR3 bases are TGTGCCAGCAGCTTGGGGGGCGCGGTGGAGACCCAGTACTTC. This gives the protein CASSLGGAVETQYF. This rearrangement joins TRBV5-4 to TRBJ2-5, with a possible D match to TRBD1 (5 bases). V lost 0 bases to trimming and J lost 5 bases, with 11 bases between them. The CDR3 is 14 residues long. Germline-derived CDR1 and CDR2 are SGHNT and YYREEE (reference sequence).

The chain recombines TRBV19 with TRBJ1-1; 7 positions agree with TRBD1. Germline CDR1 and CDR2: LNHDA and SQIVND (reference sequence). Trimming at V came to 4 bases and at J to 0 bases, leaving 2 bases not matched to a gene. There are 14 residues in the CDR3. For the CDR3, the DNA is TGTGCCAGTAGTAGACAGGGAATGAACACTGAAGCTTTCTTT. As protein: CASSRQGMNTEAFF.

V and J are TRBV5-4 and TRBJ2-3; possibly TRBD1 for D (6 bases). Germline assignment: CDR1 SGHNT and CDR2 YYREEE (reference sequence). Trimming removed 0 bases at V and 2 bases at J, with 10 bases between. This CDR3 is 15 amino acids long. CDR3: CASSLERGNTDTQYF. DNA for the CDR3: TGTGCCAGCAGCTTGGAGAGGGGGAACACAGATACGCAGTATTTT.